This T cell receptor beta chain was retrieved from a study of human T cells and chemical hapten exposure. Study in general: A mostly female patient group had alopecia areata, totalis or universalis.

Regarding the study as a whole: Counts of expanded TCRs at PT1 were positively correlated with patch test score.

Time point denoted: pre-sensitization, week 0. Sample treatment: therapeutic diphenylcyclopropenone sensitization with weekly scalp DPC. As regards this clonotype: Its cognate antigen is unknown.

The CDR3 consists of 15 residues. V was pared by 5 bases and J by 0 bases, with 11 bases between. In germline, CDR1 is MNHNY, CDR2 SVGAGI (reference sequence). For the library, individual cDNA molecules each received unique molecular identifiers. TCRdb re-called the RACE reads with MiXCR, one entry per CDR3 protein. The data show 300,000 to 450,000 distinct CDR3 sequences, approximately 5.1% seen once. The clonotype comes from a woman in her 50s with alopecia areata. Some clones in this sample may be carry-over from other donors' samples. This sequence joins TRBV6-6 and TRBJ2-4; D is uncertain. The sample here was whole blood, taken in connection with sensitization to the hapten diphenylcyclopropenone (DPC). CDR3 nucleotide sequence: TGTGCCAGCAGTGGGTCAGAACTAGCCAAAAACATTCAGTACTTC. Its protein is CASSGSELAKNIQYF.